This passage covers 14 T cell receptor beta chains from one sample sequenced in a study of blood T cell repertoires in COVID-19. Sequencing used immunoSEQ multiplex PCR; TCRdb keeps in-frame clones, though not all of them. The sample holds approximately 70,000 clones, about nine tenths seen once. Sequenced input: peripheral blood. Receptor source: a woman in her 70s with acute or convalescent COVID-19.

The chain carries TRBV6-5 and TRBJ1-3; possible D gene TRBD1, 6 bases. The germline V and J ends were trimmed by 4 bases and 1 base, with 14 bases remaining between them. Germline CDR1 and CDR2: MNHEY and SVGAGI. The CDR3 runs to 16 residues. The CDR3 DNA is TGTGCCAGCAGTTTGTTGGGAGGGGGTTCTGGAAACACCATATATTTT. Translated, it gives CASSLLGGGSGNTIYF.

This sequence joins TRBV28 and TRBJ2-1; 14 bases fit TRBD2. This CDR3 has 15 amino acids. V lost 3 bases, J lost 8 bases, and 3 bases stayed unmatched. The germline V gene has CDR1 MDHEN and CDR2 SYDVKM. In nucleotides, the CDR3 is TGTGCCAGCAGTTTGACTAGCGGGAGGGGAGATGAGCAGTTCTTC. Protein product: CASSLTSGRGDEQFF.

This clone was found once. The rearrangement links TRBV7-9 to TRBJ1-1, with 8 bases identical to TRBD1. Losses at the gene ends were 5 bases for V and 7 bases for J; bases not matched to a gene: 6. The germline V gene has CDR1 SEHNR and CDR2 FQNEAQ (reference sequence). The CDR3 sequence is 13 residues long. The CDR3 sequence is CASSPSGGYEAFF. DNA of the CDR3: TGTGCCAGCAGCCCCTCAGGGGGCTATGAAGCTTTCTTT.

The CDR3 protein is CASSLLQGSYEQYF. The CDR3 DNA sequence: TGTGCCAGCAGCCTACTTCAGGGGTCCTACGAGCAGTACTTC. The J gene is TRBJ2-7, the V gene TRBV7-9, with D maybe TRBD1 (6 bases). The CDR3 runs 14 residues. V lost 5 bases, J lost 1 base, and 12 bases lay in between. Germline CDR1 SEHNR, CDR2 FQNEAQ (reference sequence). Based on the CDR3 plus reference TRBV7-9 and TRBJ2-7, the full variable domain is DTGVSQNPRHKITKRGQNVTFRCDPISEHNRLYWYRQTLGQGPEFLTYFQNEAQLEKSRLLSDRFSAERPKGSFSTLEIQRTEQGDSAMYLCASSLLQGSYEQYFGPGTRLTVT.

The V and J genes are TRBV7-2 and TRBJ1-4; D remains unclear. The CDR3 sequence is 14 residues long. The germline gives CDR1 SGHTA, CDR2 FQGNSA. The germline V and J ends were trimmed by 2 bases and 5 bases, with 9 bases remaining between them. Here the CDR3 reads CASSLYGVNEKLFF. DNA for the CDR3: TGTGCCAGCAGCTTATACGGGGTGAATGAAAAACTGTTTTTT.

This chain uses TRBV7-2 with TRBJ2-7; 9 positions match TRBD1. Germline CDR1 and CDR2: SGHTA and FQGNSA. The CDR3 sequence is 15 residues long. The trim removed 4 bases at V and 5 bases at J, leaving 9 bases unmatched. CDR3 sequence: CASSSGQGRQDEQYF. CDR3 DNA sequence: TGTGCCAGCAGCTCCGGACAGGGGAGGCAGGACGAGCAGTACTTC.

This chain joins TRBV5-8 and TRBJ1-6, with D perhaps TRBD1 (5 bases). CDR3 length: 15 residues. V lost 1 base to trimming and J lost 5 bases, with 10 bases between them. Germline values: CDR1 SGHTS, CDR2 YDEGEE. The CDR3 nucleotides read TGTGCCAGCAGCTTGAGGACAAGAAATAATTCACCCCTCCACTTT. Protein: CASSLRTRNNSPLHF. Combining the CDR3 with reference TRBV5-8 and TRBJ1-6 gives the whole variable domain EAGVTQSPTHLIKTRGQQATLRCSPISGHTSVYWYQQALGLGLQFLLWYDEGEERNRGNFPPRFSGRQFPNYSSELNVNALELEDSALYLCASSLRTRNNSPLHFGNGTRLTVT.

The V call is TRBV30, the J call TRBJ1-5; the match to TRBD1 covers 7 bases. The CDR3 has 14 amino acids. V lost 3 bases to trimming and J lost 4 bases; unmatched junction nucleotides: 6. The germline V gene encodes CDR1 GTSNPN and CDR2 SVGIG (reference sequence). The CDR3 sequence is CAWSPTGRNQPQHF. The CDR3 bases are TGTGCCTGGAGCCCGACAGGGCGTAATCAGCCCCAGCATTTT.

The chain couples TRBV30 to TRBJ2-7; TRBD1 matches 7 bases. The germline V gene has CDR1 GTSNPN and CDR2 SVGIG (reference sequence). Trimming took 3 bases from V and 3 from J; bases not matched to a gene: 2. This CDR3 spans 12 amino acids. CDR3 residues: CAWRQGDYEQYF. CDR3 DNA sequence: TGTGCCTGGAGGCAGGGGGACTACGAGCAGTACTTC.

J is TRBJ1-1 and V is TRBV19; the D is unclear. Germline CDR1 and CDR2: LNHDA and SQIVND (reference sequence). The germline V and J ends were trimmed by 6 bases and 10 bases, with 21 bases remaining between them. The CDR3 runs 14 residues. CDR3 DNA: TGTGCCAGTAGCCAGAGACAAGGCGAAGGAAGAGCTTTCTTT. This codes for CASSQRQGEGRAFF.

This clone was found once. V and J are TRBV9 and TRBJ1-4; tentatively, D is TRBD1 (5 bases). Trimming took off 4 bases at V and 4 bases at J, with 14 bases between the two ends. CDR3 size: 15 residues. CDR1 is SGDLS, CDR2 YYNGEE, per germline. The CDR3 sequence is CASSSGGFGNEKLFF. CDR3 coding DNA: TGTGCCAGCAGCTCCGGGGGGTTCGGTAATGAAAAACTGTTTTTT.

The chain joins TRBV2 to TRBJ1-4, with D tentatively TRBD1 (6 bases). Germline CDR1 SNHLY, CDR2 FYNNEI. CDR3 length: 14 amino acids. V was cut by 4 bases and J by 7 bases, with 13 bases left in between. This CDR3 reads CASSGQEWGEKLFF. The CDR3 coding sequence is TGTGCCAGCAGTGGACAGGAATGGGGTGAAAAACTGTTTTTT.

The V and J genes are TRBV24-1 and TRBJ2-7; 9 bases are a match to TRBD1. V shed 4 bases, J shed 4 bases, and the junction held 10 bases outside the gene matches. This CDR3 has 16 residues. The germline gives CDR1 KGHDR, CDR2 SFDVKD. The CDR3 DNA sequence: TGTGCCACCAGTGAGGCCGGGACAGGGAAGCTATACGAGCAGTACTTC. Its protein product is CATSEAGTGKLYEQYF.

The chain uses TRBV29-1 and TRBJ1-1, with no clear D. The CDR3 loop spans 12 amino acids. The germline gives CDR1 SQVTM, CDR2 ANQGSEA. Trimming took off 6 bases at V and 5 bases at J, with 13 bases between the two ends. This CDR3 reads CSVVDYRTEAFF. In DNA, the CDR3 is TGCAGCGTGGTCGACTATAGGACTGAAGCTTTCTTT.